The 32 T cell receptor beta chains reported below all come from one sample, sequenced in a study of neurological immune-mediated disorders. TCRdb recomputed calls from the 5' RACE reads with MiXCR, one row per CDR3 protein. The table has 35,000 to 40,000 distinct CDR3 sequences, roughly 2.5% seen once. Sequencing was performed on PBMCs. The receptors stem from a middle-aged man with multiple sclerosis.

This clonotype has at least ten counts. The DNA for the CDR3 is TGCGCCAGCAGCTTGGCTGGGGCTTACACTGAAGCTTTCTTT. Protein product: CASSLAGAYTEAFF. The gene calls are TRBV5-1 and TRBJ1-1, with a tentative D call TRBD1 (5 bases). The V gene lost 0 bases and the J gene lost 3 bases, with 9 bases spanning the gap. CDR3 length equals 14 residues. CDR1 SGHRS and CDR2 YFSETQ come from the germline V gene.

V usage is TRBV5-1 and J usage is TRBJ1-2, with TRBD1 as a possible D gene (5 bases). Trimming shortened V by 0 bases and J by 6 bases, and 12 bases separated the two germline ends. The CDR3 is 14 amino acids. Germline CDR1 is SGHRS and CDR2 is YFSETQ. DNA of the CDR3: TGCGCCAGCAGCTTGGGAAAGGGGATGGATGGCTACACCTTC. Its protein is CASSLGKGMDGYTF. The complete variable domain, with remaining parts taken from reference TRBV5-1 and TRBJ1-2, reads KAGVTQTPRYLIKTRGQQVTLSCSPISGHRSVSWYQQTPGQGLQFLFEYFSETQRNKGNFPGRFSGRQFSNSRSEMNVSTLELGDSALYLCASSLGKGMDGYTFGSGTRLTVV.

There are many counts of this clonotype. V gene TRBV7-9 combines with J gene TRBJ1-2; 7 nucleotides agree with TRBD1. The CDR3 spans 13 residues. The germline CDR1 and CDR2 sequences are SEHNR and FQNEAQ (reference sequence). V trimming: 3 bases; J trimming: 6 bases; junction bases outside the gene matches: 4. The CDR3: CASSLKGANGYTF. The CDR3, as DNA: TGTGCCAGCAGCTTGAAGGGGGCCAATGGCTACACCTTC. Variable domain in full (rest from reference TRBV7-9 and TRBJ1-2): DTGVSQNPRHKITKRGQNVTFRCDPISEHNRLYWYRQTLGQGPEFLTYFQNEAQLEKSRLLSDRFSAERPKGSFSTLEIQRTEQGDSAMYLCASSLKGANGYTFGSGTRLTVV.

This clonotype has ten or more counts. The chain joins TRBV4-3 to TRBJ2-1; 12 bases align to TRBD2. This CDR3 spans 17 amino acids. CDR1 is LGHNA, CDR2 YSLEER, per germline. With V trimmed by 3 bases and J by 6 bases, 9 bases remained unmatched. Written as DNA, the CDR3 is TGCGCCAGCAGCCAGTGGACTAGCGGGGAAAGTAGCAATGAGCAGTTCTTC. Its translation is CASSQWTSGESSNEQFF.

This clonotype was seen at least ten times. V gene TRBV6-6 combines with J gene TRBJ1-1; no firm D call. There are 17 residues in the CDR3. The germline V and J ends were trimmed by 6 bases and 2 bases, with 22 bases remaining between them. Germline V CDR1 and CDR2: MNHNY, SVGAGI (reference sequence). CDR3 amino acids: CASSPMPGSFSNTEAFF. The CDR3 bases are TGTGCCAGCAGCCCTATGCCCGGGTCCTTCTCAAACACTGAAGCTTTCTTT.

The table lists this clonotype with many counts. This sequence joins TRBV24-1 and TRBJ1-5; no clear D gene. Germline CDR1 is KGHDR and CDR2 is SFDVKD. This CDR3 has 12 residues. V lost 12 bases, J lost 2 bases, and 10 bases lay in between. CDR3 in amino acids: CAVEGRNQPQHF. CDR3 in DNA: TGTGCCGTAGAAGGTCGCAATCAGCCCCAGCATTTT.

This clonotype was observed at least ten times. V gene TRBV5-1 combines with J gene TRBJ1-1; tentative D call: TRBD1 (6 bases). This CDR3 spans 14 amino acids. The germline CDR1 and CDR2 sequences are SGHRS and YFSETQ. The germline V and J ends were trimmed by 5 bases and 11 bases, with 22 bases remaining between them. CDR3 bases: TGCGCCAGCAGTCTGCCGGGACAACCCAGCGGGGCTTTCTTT. The encoded protein is CASSLPGQPSGAFF.

In this sample, this clonotype turned up many times. Here the CDR3 reads CASSRTGQLPQYF. The CDR3 nucleotides read TGTGCCAGCAGCAGGACAGGACAACTGCCCCAGTACTTC. The chain uses TRBV3-1 and TRBJ2-5; 7 bases fit TRBD1. The CDR3 is 13 residues long. With V trimmed by 5 bases and J by 9 bases, 9 bases remained unmatched. Germline CDR1 and CDR2: LGHDT and YNNKEL (reference sequence).

This clonotype was recorded a few times. The chain uses TRBV4-3 and TRBJ2-2; D gene uncertain. The CDR3 covers 15 residues. Trimming cost V 1 base and J 3 bases, with 9 bases left between them. The germline V gene encodes CDR1 LGHNA and CDR2 YSLEER. CDR3 bases: TGCGCCAGCAGCCAAGCAGTCCTAGACACCGGGGAGCTGTTTTTT. It codes for CASSQAVLDTGELFF.

This clonotype showed up many times. The chain carries TRBV12-3 or TRBV12-4 and TRBJ2-3, with 9 bases fitting TRBD2. The trim removed 10 bases at V and 2 bases at J, leaving 7 bases unmatched. The CDR3 is made up of 14 amino acids. In DNA form, the CDR3 reads TGTGCCACCACCGGGACTAGCCTCACAGATACGCAGTATTTT. Amino acid sequence: CATTGTSLTDTQYF.

This clonotype was counted at least ten times. The rearrangement links TRBV20-1 to TRBJ2-1; 8 nucleotides line up with TRBD2. The J segment lost 9 bases and the V segment lost 7 bases, leaving 14 bases of the junction unmatched. The CDR3 runs to 14 residues. From germline, CDR1 is DFQATT and CDR2 SNEGSKA (reference sequence). Written as DNA, the CDR3 is TGCAGTGGGTACTGGCGGGGGGCGGCGGGTGAGCAGTTCTTC. This gives the protein CSGYWRGAAGEQFF.

This clonotype was seen many times. This chain connects TRBV20-1 to TRBJ2-5; 10 bases line up with TRBD2. The CDR3 is 14 residues long. Losses at the gene ends were 0 bases for V and 5 bases for J; bases not matched to a gene: 3. Germline lookup yields CDR1 DFQATT and CDR2 SNEGSKA (reference sequence). The CDR3 is CSARDRTSGETQYF. The CDR3 bases are TGCAGTGCTAGAGACCGGACTAGCGGTGAGACCCAGTACTTC.

This rearrangement joins TRBV5-1 to TRBJ1-6, with TRBD1 matching 8 bases. The CDR3 extends over 15 amino acids. The V segment lost 0 bases and the J segment 9 bases; nucleotides outside the gene matches: 5. In germline, CDR1 is SGHRS, CDR2 YFSETQ. CDR3 sequence reads: CASSLGAGGSSPLHF. The DNA of the CDR3 is TGCGCCAGCAGCTTGGGTGCAGGGGGCTCTTCACCCCTCCACTTT.

This clonotype was counted many times. The chain couples TRBV25-1 to TRBJ1-1; D is undetermined. V lost 8 bases and J 1 base, leaving 14 bases between the germline ends. CDR1 and CDR2 from the germline V gene are MGHDK and SYGVNS. The CDR3 sequence is 14 residues long. The CDR3 DNA sequence: TGTGCCAGCTCGTGGGCGGATTCGAACACTGAAGCTTTCTTT. Protein product: CASSWADSNTEAFF.

This clonotype was detected many times. The chain is built from TRBV4-2 and TRBJ2-5, with 14 bases that match TRBD2. The CDR3 is 16 amino acids. Unmatched junction bases numbered 3, after V lost 1 base and J lost 5 bases. The germline V gene has CDR1 LGHNA and CDR2 YNFKEQ. CDR3 sequence: CASSQVGLAGAETQYF. The CDR3 DNA reads as TGTGCCAGCAGCCAAGTGGGACTAGCGGGGGCGGAGACCCAGTACTTC.

This clonotype was recorded at least ten times. The V call is TRBV5-1, the J call TRBJ1-6; D not resolved. The ends were cut back, 4 bases at V and 5 bases at J, with 16 bases in the middle. Looked up from germline, CDR1 is SGHRS and CDR2 is YFSETQ. The CDR3 is made up of 16 amino acids. CDR3 in amino acids: CASSPDRTDDNSPLHF. CDR3 nucleotides: TGCGCCAGCAGCCCCGACCGGACGGATGATAATTCACCCCTCCACTTT.

This clonotype was picked up many times. This chain joins TRBV20-1 and TRBJ2-1; D is perhaps TRBD2 (6 bases). The CDR3 contains 15 residues. The germline gives CDR1 DFQATT, CDR2 SNEGSKA (reference sequence). Trimming left V 0 bases short and J 3 bases short, with 12 bases between. The CDR3 DNA reads TGCAGTGCTAGAGATGGCGGCGGGGACTACAATGAGCAGTTCTTC. This translates into CSARDGGGDYNEQFF.

This clonotype occurred many times. The chain uses TRBV11-3 and TRBJ2-2, with D unclear. Trimming pared 1 base from V and 3 bases from J, leaving 6 bases between. CDR1 SGHNT and CDR2 YENEEA come from the germline V gene. The CDR3 runs to 14 residues. CDR3 loop: CASSLVGYTGELFF. The CDR3 DNA sequence: TGTGCCAGCAGCTTAGTTGGATACACCGGGGAGCTGTTTTTT.

This clonotype was recorded at least ten times. V gene TRBV7-6 combines with J gene TRBJ2-1; 9 nucleotides line up with TRBD2. The V and J ends lost 5 bases and 8 bases, in that order; junction bases with no gene match: 10. CDR1 and CDR2 from the germline V gene are SGHVS and FNYEAQ. The CDR3 is 15 amino acids. DNA of the CDR3: TGTGCCAGCAGCACAGGAGCGGGGGGAACCTATGAGCAGTTCTTC. Its protein is CASSTGAGGTYEQFF.

This clonotype was detected many times. The gene calls are TRBV29-1 and TRBJ2-5, with TRBD2 identical over 8 bases. With 7 bases clipped from V and 2 bases from J, the junction kept 3 bases outside the gene matches. The CDR3 has 12 residues. In germline, CDR1 is SQVTM, CDR2 ANQGSEA. The CDR3 DNA reads TGCAGCGGACGGGGGGGGCAAGAGACCCAGTACTTC. Amino acid sequence: CSGRGGQETQYF.

This clonotype was detected ten times or more. This chain connects TRBV7-9 to TRBJ2-2; maybe TRBD1 (5 bases). The V end was cut by 4 bases, the J end by 0 bases, with 9 bases between. CDR1 and CDR2 (germline): SEHNR, FQNEAQ (reference sequence). This CDR3 has 15 amino acids. CDR3 nucleotide sequence: TGTGCCAGCAGCTCCGCCAGGGCGAACACCGGGGAGCTGTTTTTT. This translates into CASSSARANTGELFF.

There are many counts of this clonotype. The genes are TRBV20-1 and TRBJ2-1; no definite D call. V dropped 0 bases and J dropped 6 bases, with 9 bases sitting between them. Looked up from germline, CDR1 is DFQATT and CDR2 is SNEGSKA (reference sequence). This CDR3 region has 13 residues. The chain's CDR3 is CSARDGPVNEQFF. In DNA, the CDR3 is TGCAGTGCTAGAGATGGGCCTGTCAATGAGCAGTTCTTC.

Many counts were recorded for this clonotype. The chain uses TRBV7-2 and TRBJ2-5; no clear D. This CDR3 contains 13 residues. Deletions cut 0 bases from V and 5 bases from J, with 7 bases between. CDR1 and CDR2 from the germline V gene are SGHTA and FQGNSA. The CDR3 region has the DNA TGTGCCAGCAGCTTAGCGAATAGGGAGACCCAGTACTTC. Protein product: CASSLANRETQYF.

This clonotype was picked up many times. The chain joins TRBV7-9 to TRBJ1-2; D call uncertain. Germline loops: CDR1 SEHNR, CDR2 FQNEAQ (reference sequence). The CDR3 length is 13 residues. V lost 3 bases, J lost 3 bases, and 8 bases lay in between. The CDR3 region is CASSLRQDYGYTF. The CDR3 DNA is TGTGCCAGCAGCTTGCGGCAGGACTATGGCTACACCTTC.

This sequence joins TRBV29-1 and TRBJ1-1, with D perhaps TRBD1 (5 bases). V dropped 6 bases and J dropped 1 base, with 15 bases sitting between them. The CDR3 runs to 14 residues. From germline, CDR1 is SQVTM and CDR2 ANQGSEA. CDR3 loop: CSVRRGGKNTEAFF. DNA of the CDR3: TGCAGCGTCCGAAGGGGCGGGAAGAACACTGAAGCTTTCTTT.

This clonotype appeared many times. The chain joins TRBV4-3 to TRBJ2-3, with D possibly being TRBD1 (5 bases). Germline V gene sequence: CDR1 LGHNA, CDR2 YSLEER. The CDR3 is 13 amino acids. V lost 0 bases and J lost 13, with 14 bases in between. Here the CDR3 DNA reads TGCGCCAGCAGCCAAGACCGGAAGACAGTGAAGTATTTT. Translated, it gives CASSQDRKTVKYF.

V usage is TRBV5-1 and J usage is TRBJ1-1; D may be TRBD1 (6 bases). Germline V lookup: CDR1 SGHRS, CDR2 YFSETQ. The germline V and J ends were trimmed by 4 bases and 2 bases, with 12 bases remaining between them. This CDR3 region has 14 residues. The chain's CDR3 is CASSTGQHNTEAFF. The CDR3 DNA follows: TGCGCCAGCAGCACCGGACAGCATAACACTGAAGCTTTCTTT. The whole variable domain, remainder taken from reference TRBV5-1 and TRBJ1-1, is KAGVTQTPRYLIKTRGQQVTLSCSPISGHRSVSWYQQTPGQGLQFLFEYFSETQRNKGNFPGRFSGRQFSNSRSEMNVSTLELGDSALYLCASSTGQHNTEAFFGQGTRLTVV.

In its sample, this clonotype was seen many times. The chain recombines TRBV27 with TRBJ2-1; 8 nucleotides align to TRBD1. Per germline, CDR1 MNHEY and CDR2 SMNVEV (reference sequence). J gave up 7 bases and V 6 bases, and 5 bases lay outside the gene matches. This CDR3 is 13 amino acids long. The CDR3 DNA follows: TGTGCCAGCAGGTTACAGGGGGGAAATGAGCAGTTCTTC. Translated, it gives CASRLQGGNEQFF.

This clonotype was counted at least ten times. The J gene is TRBJ2-5, the V gene TRBV3-1; possibly TRBD1 or TRBD2 for D (6 bases each). Germline CDR1 is LGHDT and CDR2 is YNNKEL (reference sequence). There are 14 residues in the CDR3. V was clipped by 6 bases and J by 2 bases, with 13 bases between them. The CDR3 bases are TGTGCCAGCAGTTGGGGGGCAAAACAAGAGACCCAGTACTTC. This encodes CASSWGAKQETQYF.

This clonotype was seen repeatedly, ten times or more. This chain connects TRBV4-1 to TRBJ2-3; D is perhaps TRBD1 (6 bases). Per the germline V gene, CDR1 is MGHRA and CDR2 is YSYEKL. CDR3 size: 18 residues. V lost 1 base and J lost 3, with 20 bases in between. The CDR3 DNA reads TGCGCCAGCAGCCAAGCTCACGGGACACCCCCAGGGACAGATACGCAGTATTTT. It is translated as CASSQAHGTPPGTDTQYF.

This clonotype is labeled medium-sized. The chain employs TRBV5-6 and TRBJ2-2; D is possibly TRBD1 (5 bases). Trimming cost V 4 bases and J 1 base, with 8 bases left between them. CDR1 is SGHDT, CDR2 YYEEEE, per germline. The CDR3 runs to 14 residues. As DNA, the CDR3 is TGTGCCAGCAGCGTAACAGGGAACACCGGGGAGCTGTTTTTT. Translated: CASSVTGNTGELFF.

This clonotype was recorded at least ten times. The chain combines TRBV7-3 with TRBJ2-1; TRBD2 matches 9 bases. Germline lookup yields CDR1 SGHTA and CDR2 FQGTGA. The junction had 16 bases not matched to a gene; V was cut back by 0 bases and J by 7 bases. This CDR3 has 19 residues. The CDR3 is CASSLTPLGGGGVGNEQFF. The CDR3 coding sequence is TGTGCCAGCAGCTTAACTCCCCTAGGAGGCGGGGGGGTCGGAAATGAGCAGTTCTTC.